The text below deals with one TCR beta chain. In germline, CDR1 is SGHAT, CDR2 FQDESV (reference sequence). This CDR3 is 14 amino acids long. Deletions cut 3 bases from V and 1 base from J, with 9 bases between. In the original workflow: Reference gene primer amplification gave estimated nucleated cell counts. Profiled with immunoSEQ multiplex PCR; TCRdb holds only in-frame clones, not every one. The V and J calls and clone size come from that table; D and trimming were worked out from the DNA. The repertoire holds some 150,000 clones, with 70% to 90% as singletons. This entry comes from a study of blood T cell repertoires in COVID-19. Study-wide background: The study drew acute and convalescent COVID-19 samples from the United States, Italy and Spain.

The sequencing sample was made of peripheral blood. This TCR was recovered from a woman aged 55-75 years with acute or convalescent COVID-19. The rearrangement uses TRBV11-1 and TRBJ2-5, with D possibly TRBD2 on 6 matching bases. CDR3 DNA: TGTGCCAGCAGCTTTCGGGACTCCCAAGAGACCCAGTACTTC. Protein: CASSFRDSQETQYF. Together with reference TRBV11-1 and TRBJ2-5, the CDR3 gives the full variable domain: EAEVAQSPRYKITEKSQAVAFWCDPISGHATLYWYRQILGQGPELLVQFQDESVVDDSQLPKDRFSAERLKGVDSTLKIQPAELGDSAMYLCASSFRDSQETQYFGPGTRLLVL.